Here is one T cell receptor (beta chain) with its context. In the authors' workflow: Amplification from reference gene primers served as the basis for estimated nucleated cell counts. Assay: immunoSEQ multiplex PCR; the TCRdb copy retains only in-frame clones and omits some. V, J and clone size derive from that table, while D and trimming were established from the DNA sequence. Of fewer than 120,000 clones listed, approximately 90% were seen once; the top ten hold 4% to 5%. The germline V gene encodes CDR1 LNHNV and CDR2 YYDKDF (reference sequence). V dropped 2 bases and J dropped 0; count of bases not matched to a gene: 6. The CDR3 is 17 amino acids. This sample was taken from a study of blood T cell repertoires in COVID-19. Study-wide background: COVID-19 samples collected from the United States, Italy and Spain covered acute and convalescent phases.

The gene calls are TRBV15 and TRBJ1-5, with TRBD1 matching 8 bases. The origin of this receptor is a human donor in a cohort sampled during active COVID-19. Sequencing was done on a sample of peripheral blood. Written as DNA, the CDR3 is TGTGCCACCAGCAGAATCGGGACAGGCTATAGCAATCAGCCCCAGCATTTT. This gives the protein CATSRIGTGYSNQPQHF.